This T cell receptor (beta chain) was identified in a study of cytomegalovirus exposure and HLA in healthy donors. The CDR3 runs to 13 residues. Germline assignment: CDR1 SGHTA and CDR2 FQGNSA. V dropped 5 bases and J dropped 7 bases, with 14 bases sitting between them. Regarding the study as a whole: A list of about 180 TCR beta chains associated with cytomegalovirus was given.

The table came from immunoSEQ multiplex PCR; TCRdb's copy has only in-frame clones and leaves some out. The repertoire holds 45,000 to 65,000 clones, with 85% to 95% as singletons. Turning to this clone: What it recognizes is unknown.

The chain uses TRBV7-2 and TRBJ1-1; D possibly corresponds to TRBD1 (5 bases). The receptor was derived from a woman between 18 and 30 years old in good health and CMV-seropositive. Sequenced material: PBMCs. As DNA, the CDR3 is TGTGCCAGCAGCGATACGTATAGGGGTGAAGCTTTCTTT. As protein: CASSDTYRGEAFF.